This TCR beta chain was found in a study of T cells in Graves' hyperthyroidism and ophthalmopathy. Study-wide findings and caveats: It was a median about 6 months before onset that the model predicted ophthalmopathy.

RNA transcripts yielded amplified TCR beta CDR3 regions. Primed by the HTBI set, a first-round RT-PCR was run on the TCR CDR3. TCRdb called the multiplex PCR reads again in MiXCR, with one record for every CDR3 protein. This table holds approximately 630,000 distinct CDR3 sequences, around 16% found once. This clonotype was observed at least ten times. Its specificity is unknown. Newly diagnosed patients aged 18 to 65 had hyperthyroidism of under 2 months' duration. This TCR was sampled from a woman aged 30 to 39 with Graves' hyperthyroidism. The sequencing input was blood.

CDR3 sequence (DNA): TGCAGTGCCTCACCGCCGGGACTAGCGGGAGGGAAAAGATCCTACGAGCAGTACTTC. As protein: CSASPPGLAGGKRSYEQYF. V gene TRBV20-1 combines with J gene TRBJ2-7; 16 nucleotides line up with TRBD2. The CDR3 runs to 19 residues. Germline CDR1 and CDR2: DFQATT and SNEGSKA (reference sequence). V was clipped by 6 bases and J by 1 base; unmatched bases: 15.